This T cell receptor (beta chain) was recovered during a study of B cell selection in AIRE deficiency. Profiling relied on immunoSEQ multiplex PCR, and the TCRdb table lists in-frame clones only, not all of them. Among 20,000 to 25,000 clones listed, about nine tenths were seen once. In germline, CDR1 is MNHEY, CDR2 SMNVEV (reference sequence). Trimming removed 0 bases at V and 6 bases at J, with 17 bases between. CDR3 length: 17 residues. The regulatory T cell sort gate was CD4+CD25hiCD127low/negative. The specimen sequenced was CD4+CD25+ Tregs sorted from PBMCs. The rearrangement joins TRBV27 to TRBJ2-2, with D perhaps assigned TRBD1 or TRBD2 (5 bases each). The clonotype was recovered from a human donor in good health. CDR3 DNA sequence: TGTGCCAGCAGTTTATCCGGGACCCTGCTGGGGCCCGGGGAGCTGTTTTTT. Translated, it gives CASSLSGTLLGPGELFF.